The present T cell receptor (beta chain) was sequenced within a study of tumor and adjacent non-tumor tissue in lung cancer. Study summary: There were around 11 adenocarcinoma, a couple of squamous cell carcinoma and 1 small cell lung cancer cases. Each sample yielded 4 million to 5 million productive TCRbeta reads on average. General study points: Tumor TCR diversity, when higher, was linked to shorter survival. Tumor repertoires had a smaller top 100 clone share than normal lung.

Concerning this clonotype itself: Its antigen is unknown.

The library came from three nested PCR rounds adapted from ARM-PCR protocols. MiXCR, applied by TCRdb to the multiplex PCR reads, yields one record per CDR3 protein. The sample lists about 77,000 distinct CDR3 sequences, 76% occurring once. No cell sorting was done before RNA was extracted from the tissue. More than 3 cm separated this lung sample from the edge of the tumor. The V segment lost 10 bases and the J segment 5 bases; nucleotides outside the gene matches: 20. This CDR3 spans 16 amino acids. Germline V gene data show CDR1 as MGHRA and CDR2 as YSYEKL. The V gene is TRBV4-1, the J gene TRBJ2-7, with 7 nucleotides matching TRBD2. Sequencing was done on a sample of distant non-tumor lung tissue. The source is a man in his 70s with non-small cell lung cancer. The CDR3 nucleotides are TGCGCCACTAGCCGGACACTAGCGAGAGAGGAGGACGAGCAGTACTTC. Amino acids: CATSRTLAREEDEQYF.